The 15 T cell receptor beta chains below come from one sample, sequenced in a study of T-cell reconstitution after alpha-beta-depleted transplantation in children. As it was prepared, the TCRbeta library received unique molecular identifiers. TCRdb reprocessed the PCR reads via MiXCR and lists one record per CDR3 protein. The table has around 680,000 distinct CDR3 sequences, around 16% seen once. The sample in question was PBMCs from the stem cell graft donor, obtained from the stem cell graft. The receptors were sampled from a human donor who donated a stem cell graft to a child with acute myeloid leukemia.

There are many counts of this clonotype. The rearrangement links TRBV29-1 to TRBJ2-7, with D hard to call. The V end was cut by 4 bases, the J end by 2 bases, with 9 bases between. The CDR3 consists of 12 residues. Germline-derived CDR1 and CDR2 are SQVTM and ANQGSEA. Here the CDR3 reads CSVGTPTYEQYF. In DNA, the CDR3 is TGCAGCGTTGGGACCCCAACCTACGAGCAGTACTTC.

In its sample, this clonotype was seen many times. V and J are TRBV4-3 and TRBJ1-1; D not certain. CDR3 length: 12 residues. The V end was cut by 0 bases, the J end by 5 bases, with 4 bases between. Per germline, CDR1 LGHNA and CDR2 YSLEER. The CDR3: CASSQDRTEAFF. The CDR3 coding sequence is TGCGCCAGCAGCCAAGATAGGACTGAAGCTTTCTTT.

There are a few counts of this clonotype. The chain combines TRBV7-2 with TRBJ1-5, with D unresolved. This CDR3 has 15 amino acids. V was trimmed by 4 bases and J by 5 bases, leaving 15 bases between them. Germline V CDR1 and CDR2: SGHTA, FQGNSA. The CDR3 region has the DNA TGTGCCAGCAGCTCAACCCTCTCTGGGTATCAGCCCCAGCATTTT. This translates into CASSSTLSGYQPQHF.

A few counts support this clonotype. The genes are TRBV20-1 and TRBJ2-5; 10 nucleotides align to TRBD2. The ends lost 7 bases at V and 2 bases at J; junction bases unmatched: 4. The CDR3 is 13 residues long. Germline loops: CDR1 DFQATT, CDR2 SNEGSKA (reference sequence). CDR3 nucleotide sequence: TGCAGTGGCAAACTAGCGGGACAAGAGACCCAGTACTTC. This encodes CSGKLAGQETQYF.

DNA for the CDR3: TGTGCCAGCAGCCAGGAGGGGTGGAATCAGCCCCAGCATTTT. Its protein is CASSQEGWNQPQHF. This chain uses TRBV6-1 with TRBJ1-5, with a possible D match to TRBD1 (5 bases). V lost 6 bases to trimming and J lost 4 bases, with 13 bases between them. From germline, CDR1 is MNHNS and CDR2 SASEGT. The CDR3 is 14 residues long.

This clonotype has ten or more counts. The chain combines TRBV13 with TRBJ1-2; D perhaps matches TRBD1 (6 bases). V was trimmed by 3 bases and J by 3 bases, leaving 14 bases between them. The CDR3 has 15 amino acids. The V gene's germline CDR1 is PRHDT and CDR2 FYEKMQ (reference sequence). The CDR3 here is CASSFGGAPHYGYTF. CDR3 DNA: TGTGCCAGCAGCTTCGGGGGGGCGCCCCACTATGGCTACACCTTC.

This clonotype came up many times. The chain is built from TRBV15 and TRBJ2-7; D remains unclear. CDR3 size: 13 residues. The V gene's germline CDR1 is LNHNV and CDR2 YYDKDF (reference sequence). The V end was cut by 0 bases, the J end by 3 bases, with 6 bases between. The CDR3 DNA reads TGTGCCACCAGCAGAGACGTAAGCTACGAGCAGTACTTC. Encoded protein: CATSRDVSYEQYF.

This clonotype occurred a few times. The J gene is TRBJ1-5, the V gene TRBV7-8; D perhaps matches TRBD1 (5 bases). CDR1 is SGHVS, CDR2 FQNEAQ, per germline. The CDR3 contains 16 residues. V was pared by 5 bases and J by 0 bases, with 14 bases between. Written as DNA, the CDR3 is TGTGCCAGCAGCATACAGGAATTTTATAGCAATCAGCCCCAGCATTTT. It translates to CASSIQEFYSNQPQHF.

For this clonotype: A read error is possible here, since a much larger clone lies one base away. The CDR3 loop reads CSARDSAATAEALF. The DNA of the CDR3 is TGCAGTGCTAGAGATTCGGCGGCTACGGCTGAAGCTCTCTTT. This sequence joins TRBV20-1 and TRBJ1-1; D gene unclear. CDR1 is DFQATT and CDR2 is SNEGSKA in the germline V gene (reference sequence). The CDR3 extends over 14 amino acids.

The CDR3 region has the DNA TGTGCCAGCAGCTCGGGACAGCAAGATGAAAAACTGTTTTTT. The encoded protein is CASSSGQQDEKLFF. This sequence joins TRBV7-2 and TRBJ1-4, with 7 nucleotides matching TRBD1. The CDR3 has 14 residues. V dropped 4 bases and J dropped 6; count of bases not matched to a gene: 5. Germline V CDR1 and CDR2: SGHTA, FQGNSA.

This clonotype was found many times. The chain uses TRBV20-1 and TRBJ1-6, with unresolved D. Germline V CDR1 and CDR2: DFQATT, SNEGSKA (reference sequence). V shed 5 bases and J shed 3 bases, with 14 bases lying between them. The CDR3 has 15 residues. CDR3 coding DNA: TGCAGTGCTGCCCAACAGTACAACTATAATTCACCCCTCCACTTT. Its protein is CSAAQQYNYNSPLHF.

This clonotype has a count of ten or more. V and J are TRBV7-9 and TRBJ2-1, with D possibly matching TRBD2 (5 bases). The CDR3 spans 13 residues. Trimming took off 3 bases at V and 3 bases at J, with 6 bases between the two ends. Germline V gives CDR1 SEHNR, CDR2 FQNEAQ (reference sequence). The DNA for the CDR3 is TGTGCCAGCAGCTTCCGGGGCTACAATGAGCAGTTCTTC. It yields the protein CASSFRGYNEQFF.

On this clonotype: Just one base apart from a much larger clone, this may be a read error. The chain combines TRBV5-1 with TRBJ2-5; no definite D call. The CDR3 runs 14 residues. The germline gives CDR1 SGHRS, CDR2 YFSETQ. The CDR3 bases are TGCGCCAGCAGCTTGTCAGGATTCGAGGAGACCCAGTGCTTC. It specifies CASSLSGFEETQCF.

In its sample, this clonotype was seen a few times. The chain carries TRBV24-1 and TRBJ2-1, with D possibly TRBD1 on 6 matching bases. V was pared by 1 base and J by 7 bases, with 13 bases between. Germline CDR1 reads KGHDR; CDR2 reads SFDVKD. The CDR3 runs to 15 residues. DNA of the CDR3: TGTGCCACCAGTGATTTTCCCCAGGGGTCAAATGAGCAGTTCTTC. It translates to CATSDFPQGSNEQFF.

This clonotype turned up a few times. The chain couples TRBV5-5 to TRBJ1-1, with 7 bases aligning to TRBD1. The CDR3 totals 16 residues. Germline V gives CDR1 SGHKS, CDR2 YYEKEE (reference sequence). V was pared by 0 bases and J by 0 bases, with 5 bases of the junction left unmatched. As DNA, the CDR3 is TGTGCCAGCAGCTTGGATCAGGGGGGTATGAACACTGAAGCTTTCTTT. This codes for CASSLDQGGMNTEAFF.